Shown below are 28 T cell receptor beta chains from a single sample sequenced in a study of control samples from healthy donors and cancer patients. Some clones are missing from TCRdb's copy, which holds only in-frame ones; the method was immunoSEQ multiplex PCR. The table shows tens of thousands of clones, with more than 80% occurring only once. What was sequenced was blood. The receptors originated from a man aged 45-65 years in good health.

A single count supports this clone. CDR3 sequence: CSVVVSFTYGYTF. The DNA for the CDR3 is TGCAGCGTTGTAGTCAGTTTTACCTATGGCTACACCTTC. The chain is built from TRBV29-1 and TRBJ1-2; D gene ambiguous. V lost 4 bases and J lost 4, with 13 bases in between. CDR1 SQVTM and CDR2 ANQGSEA come from the germline V gene. This CDR3 has 13 amino acids.

The J gene is TRBJ2-5, the V gene TRBV15; 8 positions agree with TRBD1. The CDR3 is 13 amino acids. CDR1 is LNHNV and CDR2 is YYDKDF in the germline V gene (reference sequence). The ends lost 11 bases at V and 4 bases at J; junction bases unmatched: 9. The CDR3 nucleotides are TGTGCCTTTACCCGCGACAGGGGAGAGACCCAGTACTTC. Translating it yields CAFTRDRGETQYF.

This clone was detected only once. J is TRBJ2-2 and V is TRBV27; D is perhaps TRBD1 (6 bases). This CDR3 spans 14 amino acids. The V end lost 5 bases, the J end lost 7 bases, and 14 bases lay between the germline ends. The germline V gene has CDR1 MNHEY and CDR2 SMNVEV (reference sequence). CDR3 in amino acids: CASSPPDSDGELFF. CDR3 sequence (DNA): TGTGCCAGCAGTCCCCCGGACAGTGACGGGGAGCTGTTTTTT.

A single count supports this clone. The chain's CDR3 is CASSPYSVELFNIGRGTGELFF. The CDR3, as DNA: TGTGCCAGCAGTCCCTATTCCGTCGAGCTCTTTAATATTGGCCGGGGGACCGGGGAGCTGTTTTTT. The rearrangement uses TRBV28 and TRBJ2-2, with D possibly TRBD2 on 6 matching bases. CDR3 length: 22 amino acids. Germline CDR1 MDHEN, CDR2 SYDVKM. The V end lost 5 bases, the J end lost 5 bases, and 36 bases lay between the germline ends.

The V and J genes are TRBV12-3 or TRBV12-4 and TRBJ2-1, with D possibly TRBD2 on 6 matching bases. V gave up 3 bases and J gave up 6 bases, with 9 bases separating them. There are 13 residues in the CDR3. The CDR3 spells CASSLEGSNEQFF. Here the CDR3 DNA reads TGTGCCAGCAGTTTGGAGGGCTCCAATGAGCAGTTCTTC.

V gene TRBV24-1 combines with J gene TRBJ1-2, with 8 nucleotides matching TRBD1. CDR3 length equals 16 residues. With V trimmed by 0 bases and J by 6 bases, 8 bases remained unmatched. The germline gives CDR1 KGHDR, CDR2 SFDVKD. DNA of the CDR3: TGTGCCACCAGTGATTTGGAAACAGGGGGACCCGATGGCTACACCTTC. Protein sequence: CATSDLETGGPDGYTF.

The chain carries TRBV5-4 and TRBJ2-2; 10 bases map to TRBD2. The V segment lost 3 bases and the J segment 13 bases; nucleotides outside the gene matches: 9. Germline V gene data show CDR1 as SGHNT and CDR2 as YYREEE (reference sequence). This CDR3 region has 14 residues. The DNA for the CDR3 is TGTGCCAGCAGCTCCGACCCTAGCGGGAGAACGCTGTTTTTT. Translated: CASSSDPSGRTLFF.

The chain employs TRBV4-1 and TRBJ2-1; D might be TRBD1 (6 bases). Germline values: CDR1 MGHRA, CDR2 YSYEKL. The CDR3 length is 16 residues. V was trimmed by 0 bases and J by 3 bases, leaving 12 bases between them. For the CDR3, the DNA is TGCGCCAGCAGCCAAGAGGGGACACAGATCTACAATGAGCAGTTCTTC. Amino acids: CASSQEGTQIYNEQFF.

The chain has TRBV15 and TRBJ2-2; 9 positions agree with TRBD1. The V gene end was trimmed by 8 bases and the J gene end by 2 bases; junction bases not matched to a gene: 6. In germline, CDR1 is LNHNV, CDR2 YYDKDF (reference sequence). This CDR3 is 15 amino acids long. The CDR3 is CATRRDRENTGELFF. The CDR3 DNA follows: TGTGCCACCCGACGGGACAGGGAAAACACCGGGGAGCTGTTTTTT.

The J gene is TRBJ2-7, the V gene TRBV9, with 7 bases that match TRBD2. The CDR3 is 15 residues long. From germline, CDR1 is SGDLS and CDR2 YYNGEE. The J segment lost 2 bases and the V segment lost 0 bases, leaving 5 bases of the junction unmatched. CDR3 nucleotide sequence: TGTGCCAGCAGCGTAGCGGGCGGGAGCGCCTACGAGCAGTACTTC. It is translated as CASSVAGGSAYEQYF.

The chain is built from TRBV6-1 and TRBJ2-7; D uncertain. The CDR3 runs 14 residues. The germline V and J ends were trimmed by 1 base and 3 bases, with 10 bases remaining between them. CDR1 and CDR2 (germline): MNHNS, SASEGT. CDR3 nucleotide sequence: TGTGCCAGCAGTGAAGAGCAGGTTTTCTACGAGCAGTACTTC. It is translated as CASSEEQVFYEQYF.

The J gene is TRBJ2-1, the V gene TRBV7-2, with D perhaps matching TRBD1 (5 bases). The CDR3 spans 14 residues. Germline CDR1 reads SGHTA; CDR2 reads FQGNSA. Trimming pared 2 bases from V and 8 bases from J, leaving 13 bases between. Written as DNA, the CDR3 is TGTGCCAGCAGCTTATCTCTCAGGGATGATGAGCAGTTCTTC. Its translation: CASSLSLRDDEQFF.

The rearrangement uses TRBV18 and TRBJ1-1, with D perhaps matching TRBD1 (6 bases). Germline V gene data show CDR1 as KGHSH and CDR2 as LQKENI. CDR3 length equals 13 residues. V lost 3 bases to trimming and J lost 4 bases, with 9 bases between them. CDR3 amino acids: CASSPPGVTEAFF. In nucleotides, the CDR3 is TGTGCCAGCTCACCGCCAGGGGTCACTGAAGCTTTCTTT. Together with reference TRBV18 and TRBJ1-1, the CDR3 gives the full variable domain: NAGVMQNPRHLVRRRGQEARLRCSPMKGHSHVYWYRQLPEEGLKFMVYLQKENIIDESGMPKERFSAEFPKEGPSILRIQQVVRGDSAAYFCASSPPGVTEAFFGQGTRLTVV.

Here the CDR3 DNA reads TGTGCCAACTCTTATGGAGGGGGACCGAATCAGCCCCAGCATTTT. Translation gives CANSYGGGPNQPQHF. This chain uses TRBV28 with TRBJ1-5, with a weak D call TRBD1 (6 bases). This CDR3 spans 15 amino acids. V was trimmed by 10 bases and J by 4 bases, leaving 20 bases between them. Per germline, CDR1 MDHEN and CDR2 SYDVKM.

V and J are TRBV7-9 and TRBJ1-1, with D tentatively TRBD1 (5 bases). V was pared by 5 bases and J by 7 bases, with 11 bases between. The germline CDR1 and CDR2 sequences are SEHNR and FQNEAQ (reference sequence). The CDR3 is 12 residues long. CDR3 sequence: CASSQGQREAFF. In nucleotides, the CDR3 is TGTGCCAGCAGCCAAGGACAACGTGAAGCTTTCTTT.

The rearrangement joins TRBV4-3 to TRBJ1-5, with 9 positions matching TRBD1. The V and J ends lost 0 bases and 11 bases, in that order; junction bases with no gene match: 2. CDR3 length: 13 amino acids. CDR1 and CDR2 from the germline V gene are LGHNA and YSLEER. CDR3 in DNA: TGCGCCAGCAGCCAAGAGGGGACAGGGACCCAGCATTTT. Translating gives CASSQEGTGTQHF.

This chain connects TRBV14 to TRBJ2-7; D remains ambiguous. The ends were cut back, 4 bases at V and 3 bases at J, with 16 bases in the middle. Per germline, CDR1 SGHDN and CDR2 FVKESK. The CDR3 runs 15 residues. CDR3 DNA: TGTGCCAGCAGCCCCGAAAGGTCTAGATACTACGAGCAGTACTTC. Amino acids: CASSPERSRYYEQYF.

The chain combines TRBV19 with TRBJ2-3, with 8 bases matching TRBD2. The CDR3 has 14 residues. V dropped 6 bases and J dropped 5; count of bases not matched to a gene: 7. Germline lookup yields CDR1 LNHDA and CDR2 SQIVND (reference sequence). CDR3: CASSRTSNLDTQYF. Here the CDR3 DNA reads TGTGCCAGTAGCAGGACTAGCAATCTAGATACGCAGTATTTT.

The chain employs TRBV5-6 and TRBJ1-2; D remains unclear. The CDR3 totals 15 residues. Germline assignment: CDR1 SGHDT and CDR2 YYEEEE. V dropped 1 base and J dropped 1 base, with 11 bases sitting between them. The CDR3 loop reads CASSLSGGFNYGYTF. CDR3 DNA: TGTGCCAGCAGCTTGTCGGGCGGATTTAACTATGGCTACACCTTC.

The rearrangement links TRBV3-1 (or the pseudogene TRBV3-2) to TRBJ1-2, with unresolved D. The germline V and J ends were trimmed by 4 bases and 7 bases, with 10 bases remaining between them. Germline loops: CDR1 LGHDT, CDR2 YNNKEL (reference sequence). The length of the CDR3 is 12 residues. CDR3 amino acids: CASSRALRGYTF. DNA of the CDR3: TGTGCCAGCAGCCGGGCTTTACGTGGCTACACCTTC.

This clone appeared a single time. The CDR3 loop is CASSEEGTSSYEQYF. The CDR3, as DNA: TGTGCCAGCAGTGAAGAGGGGACTAGCTCCTACGAGCAGTACTTC. The gene calls are TRBV6-1 and TRBJ2-7; TRBD2 matches 8 bases. Germline V lookup: CDR1 MNHNS, CDR2 SASEGT. CDR3 length equals 15 residues. V trimming: 1 base; J trimming: 0 bases; junction bases outside the gene matches: 2.

The chain employs TRBV12-3 or TRBV12-4 and TRBJ1-1; D may be TRBD1 (5 bases). V was shortened by 6 bases and J by 8 bases, with 16 bases between the two germline ends. The CDR3 consists of 13 residues. The CDR3 loop reads CASREQSRGEAFF. In nucleotides, the CDR3 is TGTGCCAGCAGAGAACAGTCGCGGGGGGAAGCTTTCTTT.

This rearrangement joins TRBV14 to TRBJ2-1, with unresolved D. The V and J ends lost 3 bases and 0 bases respectively, with 12 bases between them. The CDR3 sequence is 16 residues long. Germline V gene lookup returns CDR1 SGHDN and CDR2 FVKESK. The CDR3 loop reads CASSQSGPSSYNEQFF. The DNA for the CDR3 is TGTGCCAGCAGCCAGTCAGGACCGAGCTCCTACAATGAGCAGTTCTTC.

This clone was seen a few times. The chain employs TRBV18 and TRBJ1-5; the match to TRBD1 covers 11 bases. CDR3 length: 15 amino acids. V was clipped by 4 bases and J by 6 bases; unmatched bases: 5. CDR1 is KGHSH, CDR2 LQKENI, per germline. The CDR3 region is CASSLSGTGGQPQHF. The CDR3 coding sequence is TGTGCCAGCTCACTTTCCGGGACAGGGGGTCAGCCCCAGCATTTT.

This clone was picked up a small number of times. The V call is TRBV19, the J call TRBJ2-7; tentatively, D is TRBD1 (5 bases). This CDR3 spans 17 amino acids. V dropped 4 bases and J dropped 3 bases, with 22 bases sitting between them. Germline loops: CDR1 LNHDA, CDR2 SQIVND (reference sequence). This chain's CDR3 is CASSKGFSFGAYYEQYF. Written as DNA, the CDR3 is TGTGCCAGTAGTAAGGGGTTCTCGTTCGGTGCCTACTACGAGCAGTACTTC. The whole variable domain, filled in from reference TRBV19 and TRBJ2-7, reads DGGITQSPKYLFRKEGQNVTLSCEQNLNHDAMYWYRQDPGQGLRLIYYSQIVNDFQKGDIAEGYSVSREKKESFPLTVTSAQKNPTAFYLCASSKGFSFGAYYEQYFGPGTRLTVT.

This chain uses TRBV24-1 with TRBJ2-1, with 11 positions matching TRBD2. The ends lost 4 bases at V and 7 bases at J; junction bases unmatched: 5. The CDR3 is made up of 15 amino acids. Germline lookup yields CDR1 KGHDR and CDR2 SFDVKD. CDR3 DNA sequence: TGTGCCACCAGTGACTCGGCTAGCGGGAGGAATGAGCAGTTCTTC. It yields the protein CATSDSASGRNEQFF.

The J gene is TRBJ2-5, the V gene TRBV28; 11 positions match TRBD1. V was pared by 8 bases and J by 5 bases, with 10 bases of the junction left unmatched. The germline V gene has CDR1 MDHEN and CDR2 SYDVKM. There are 15 residues in the CDR3. CDR3 amino acids: CASLPGTGGRETQYF. The DNA of the CDR3 is TGTGCCAGCCTCCCCGGGACAGGGGGGAGGGAGACCCAGTACTTC.

This chain joins TRBV9 and TRBJ2-7; TRBD2 matches at 10 bases. Germline CDR1 SGDLS, CDR2 YYNGEE. CDR3 length equals 15 residues. V was pared by 1 base and J by 2 bases, with 3 bases of the junction left unmatched. The CDR3 DNA sequence: TGTGCCAGCAGCGTAACTAGCGGGAACCCCTACGAGCAGTACTTC. This gives the protein CASSVTSGNPYEQYF.